The next 28 T cell receptor beta chains were all read from a single sample in a study of blood T cell repertoires in COVID-19. TCRdb's table, derived via immunoSEQ multiplex PCR, lists solely in-frame clones and lacks some. The table shows tens of thousands of clones, with just over 85% occurring only once. What was sequenced was peripheral blood. These receptor sequences come from an elderly woman with active or convalescent COVID-19.

This rearrangement joins TRBV28 to TRBJ1-1, with 10 bases matching TRBD1. Looked up from germline, CDR1 is MDHEN and CDR2 is SYDVKM. After removal of 6 bases from V and 2 bases from J, the junction contained 6 bases not matched to a gene. This CDR3 has 15 residues. In DNA form, the CDR3 reads TGTGCCAGCAGCATCGGACAGGGGGGTAACACTGAAGCTTTCTTT. This codes for CASSIGQGGNTEAFF.

The chain employs TRBV19 and TRBJ2-4; D is perhaps TRBD1 (5 bases). CDR1 is LNHDA, CDR2 SQIVND, per germline (reference sequence). Trimming shortened V by 4 bases and J by 1 base, and 20 bases separated the two germline ends. CDR3 length: 18 amino acids. The CDR3 coding sequence is TGTGCCAGTAGTACGCATATGACAGTAACTACCGCCAAAAACATTCAGTACTTC. Its protein is CASSTHMTVTTAKNIQYF.

The J gene is TRBJ2-7, the V gene TRBV9, with D perhaps TRBD2 (7 bases). Trimming removed 0 bases from V and 0 bases from J, with 13 bases in between. In germline, CDR1 is SGDLS, CDR2 YYNGEE. The CDR3 contains 16 residues. This CDR3 is CASSVDGGASSYEQYF. CDR3 nucleotide sequence: TGTGCCAGCAGCGTAGATGGGGGGGCGAGCTCCTACGAGCAGTACTTC.

The rearrangement links TRBV19 to TRBJ1-1; TRBD1 aligns across 8 bases. The CDR3 is 15 residues long. Per the germline V gene, CDR1 is LNHDA and CDR2 is SQIVND (reference sequence). The V and J ends lost 2 bases and 2 bases, in that order; junction bases with no gene match: 4. Written as DNA, the CDR3 is TGTGCCAGTAGTATAACAGGGGGGCCTAACACTGAAGCTTTCTTT. Residues: CASSITGGPNTEAFF.

The chain employs TRBV21-1 and TRBJ2-1; TRBD2 was called by the table and not checked on the DNA. TRBV21-1 is tagged as a pseudogene. CDR3 length: 15 amino acids. The CDR3 coding sequence is TGTGCCAGCAGCATAGGAGGCATATACTTCAATGAGCAGTTCTTC. The encoded protein is CASSIGGIYFNEQFF.

The chain carries TRBV11-3 and TRBJ2-1, with D perhaps matching TRBD2 (6 bases). The CDR3 is made up of 16 amino acids. Trimming left V 5 bases short and J 4 bases short, with 18 bases between. CDR1 is SGHNT and CDR2 is YENEEA in the germline V gene. The CDR3 DNA reads TGTGCCAGCAGCCCAGGGCCCGAGGACTATTACAATGAGCAGTTCTTC. Its translation is CASSPGPEDYYNEQFF.

Concerning this clone itself: The sample carries other DNA sequences with the same CDR3. J is TRBJ1-5 and V is TRBV18; TRBD1 agrees at 7 bases. CDR1 is KGHSH, CDR2 LQKENI, per germline. J was trimmed by 4 bases and V by 3 bases; bases with no gene match: 3. The CDR3 runs 14 residues. CDR3 bases: TGTGCCAGCTCACCCACAGGGGATAATCAGCCCCAGCATTTT. Translated: CASSPTGDNQPQHF. Complete variable domain (other parts from reference TRBV18 and TRBJ1-5): NAGVMQNPRHLVRRRGQEARLRCSPMKGHSHVYWYRQLPEEGLKFMVYLQKENIIDESGMPKERFSAEFPKEGPSILRIQQVVRGDSAAYFCASSPTGDNQPQHFGDGTRLSIL.

The rearrangement joins TRBV19 to TRBJ2-1; D is possibly TRBD2 (5 bases). The CDR3 runs 14 residues. V was trimmed by 2 bases and J by 5 bases, leaving 10 bases between them. The germline V gene encodes CDR1 LNHDA and CDR2 SQIVND (reference sequence). As DNA, the CDR3 is TGTGCCAGTAGTATACGGGGAAGACACAATGAGCAGTTCTTC. Translated, it gives CASSIRGRHNEQFF.

The chain links TRBV2 to TRBJ1-6; 7 positions agree with TRBD1. The CDR3 is made up of 15 amino acids. CDR1 SNHLY and CDR2 FYNNEI come from the germline V gene. Unmatched junction bases numbered 8, after V lost 5 bases and J lost 7 bases. The CDR3 region is CASSLTGLGNSPLHF. CDR3 sequence (DNA): TGTGCCAGCAGTTTGACAGGGTTAGGGAATTCACCCCTCCACTTT.

The CDR3: CSGEVPTGSTRNTIYF. In DNA, the CDR3 is TGCAGCGGGGAAGTACCGACGGGGTCTACGAGAAACACCATATATTTT. This rearrangement joins TRBV29-1 to TRBJ1-3; D gene unclear. V was clipped by 7 bases and J by 5 bases, with 24 bases between them. This CDR3 has 16 residues. In germline, CDR1 is SQVTM, CDR2 ANQGSEA.

The DNA for the CDR3 is TGCGCCAGCAGCTGGATGGCCCTAGCGGGTGCCGAGGGAGAGCAGTACTTC. The encoded protein is CASSWMALAGAEGEQYF. This chain connects TRBV5-1 to TRBJ2-7, with 8 nucleotides matching TRBD2. The germline V gene encodes CDR1 SGHRS and CDR2 YFSETQ. The CDR3 loop spans 17 amino acids. V trimming: 3 bases; J trimming: 7 bases; junction bases outside the gene matches: 18.

The CDR3 reads CASSQATSGRAYEQYF. The CDR3 coding sequence is TGTGCCAGCAGCCAAGCCACTAGCGGGAGGGCATACGAGCAGTACTTC. The chain joins TRBV14 to TRBJ2-7, with 13 bases identical to TRBD2. Germline CDR1 and CDR2: SGHDN and FVKESK. Losses at the gene ends were 1 base for V and 4 bases for J; bases not matched to a gene: 4. The CDR3 extends over 16 amino acids.

The sample holds one count of this clone. At one of its ends the junction is not consistent with the germline gene, which may arise from a read error. The V gene is TRBV7-7, the J gene TRBJ1-2, with D possibly matching TRBD1 (6 bases). From germline, CDR1 is SSHAT and CDR2 FNYEAQ (reference sequence). CDR3 length equals 16 residues. The CDR3 region is CASSFGPPDRNYGYTF. The CDR3 DNA is TGTGCTAGCAGCTTTGGCCCCCCCGACAGGAACTATGGCTACACCTTC.

The sample holds one count of this clone. The J gene is TRBJ2-1, the V gene TRBV7-6; 8 bases match TRBD2. The ends lost 2 bases at V and 2 bases at J; junction bases unmatched: 5. The CDR3 runs 16 residues. The germline V gene encodes CDR1 SGHVS and CDR2 FNYEAQ. The DNA for the CDR3 is TGTGCCAGCAGCTTAAGCGGGAGATTAACCTACAATGAGCAGTTCTTC. Amino acids: CASSLSGRLTYNEQFF.

The rearrangement uses TRBV5-1 and TRBJ1-2, with 12 bases aligning to TRBD1. The CDR3 runs to 16 residues. V lost 4 bases and J lost 4; bases outside the gene matches: 8. Germline CDR1 and CDR2: SGHRS and YFSETQ. CDR3 sequence reads: CASSAGTGGSAYGYTF. DNA of the CDR3: TGCGCCAGCAGCGCCGGGACAGGGGGCTCGGCCTATGGCTACACCTTC.

The chain uses TRBV2 and TRBJ2-3; D uncertain. V gave up 5 bases and J gave up 3 bases, with 6 bases separating them. The CDR3 covers 12 residues. Germline CDR1 SNHLY, CDR2 FYNNEI. DNA of the CDR3: TGTGCCAGCAGTACAACGACAGATACGCAGTATTTT. This encodes CASSTTTDTQYF.

The chain combines TRBV7-2 with TRBJ2-2; 8 positions match TRBD2. CDR1 SGHTA and CDR2 FQGNSA come from the germline V gene. With V trimmed by 1 base and J by 4 bases, 2 bases remained unmatched. The CDR3 spans 15 residues. The CDR3 sequence is CASSLVAGLTGELFF. Here the CDR3 DNA reads TGTGCCAGCAGCTTAGTAGCGGGACTCACCGGGGAGCTGTTTTTT.

CDR3 loop: CASSPSGVYSEKLFF. CDR3 DNA: TGTGCCAGCAGTCCCTCAGGGGTTTACAGTGAAAAACTGTTTTTT. The rearrangement joins TRBV27 to TRBJ1-4; TRBD1 might be the D (6 bases). Germline CDR1 and CDR2: MNHEY and SMNVEV (reference sequence). The CDR3 extends over 15 amino acids. V dropped 5 bases and J dropped 7 bases, with 17 bases sitting between them. Together with reference TRBV27 and TRBJ1-4, the CDR3 gives the full variable domain: EAQVTQNPRYLITVTGKKLTVTCSQNMNHEYMSWYRQDPGLGLRQIYYSMNVEVTDKGDVPEGYKVSRKEKRNFPLILESPSPNQTSLYFCASSPSGVYSEKLFFGSGTQLSVL.

J is TRBJ1-2 and V is TRBV28; no clear D gene. V was clipped by 7 bases and J by 8 bases, with 14 bases between them. CDR3 length: 12 residues. Germline V gives CDR1 MDHEN, CDR2 SYDVKM. This CDR3 is CASTPGDRGYTF. Here the CDR3 DNA reads TGTGCCAGCACCCCGGGAGACCGAGGCTACACCTTC.

This rearrangement joins TRBV4-1 to TRBJ2-3, with 7 bases that match TRBD1. The germline V gene has CDR1 MGHRA and CDR2 YSYEKL. The CDR3 contains 21 residues. V lost 3 bases to trimming and J lost 1 base; unmatched junction nucleotides: 22. The CDR3 sequence: CASSHLLWDSQFPQRTDTQYF. Written as DNA, the CDR3 is TGCGCCAGCAGCCACCTACTCTGGGACAGTCAATTTCCCCAGCGCACAGATACGCAGTATTTT.

V usage is TRBV5-1 and J usage is TRBJ2-7; tentative D call: TRBD1 (8 bases). The CDR3 extends over 18 amino acids. Trimming pared 2 bases from V and 2 bases from J, leaving 23 bases between. Looked up from germline, CDR1 is SGHRS and CDR2 is YFSETQ. The CDR3 sequence is CASSFGTRGDRRTYEQYF. CDR3 nucleotide sequence: TGCGCCAGCAGCTTTGGGACCCGGGGGGACAGGAGAACCTACGAGCAGTACTTC.

The V gene is TRBV5-1, the J gene TRBJ2-7; the D gene is possibly TRBD2 (6 bases). Trimming stripped 4 bases from V and 0 bases from J, with 17 bases between. The CDR3 contains 16 residues. Germline V lookup: CDR1 SGHRS, CDR2 YFSETQ. CDR3 sequence: CASSPSWRGSSYEQYF. Here the CDR3 DNA reads TGCGCCAGCAGCCCTTCTTGGCGGGGAAGCTCCTACGAGCAGTACTTC.

CDR3 residues: CAIRAPGGGTDTQYF. The CDR3, as DNA: TGTGCCATCAGGGCCCCGGGCGGGGGCACAGATACGCAGTATTTT. The J gene is TRBJ2-3, the V gene TRBV10-3; D possibly corresponds to TRBD2 (6 bases). CDR1 ENHRY and CDR2 SYGVKD come from the germline V gene. Trimming removed 6 bases at V and 1 base at J, with 14 bases between. There are 15 residues in the CDR3.

The genes are TRBV19 and TRBJ1-2, with 8 nucleotides matching TRBD1. CDR1 is LNHDA and CDR2 is SQIVND in the germline V gene (reference sequence). The CDR3 length is 14 residues. V dropped 3 bases and J dropped 4; count of bases not matched to a gene: 4. CDR3 region: CASSIAGGSYGYTF. The CDR3 DNA sequence: TGTGCCAGTAGTATCGCAGGGGGCAGCTATGGCTACACCTTC.

CDR3 sequence reads: CATSGTGGQPQHF. The CDR3 nucleotides are TGTGCCACCTCAGGGACTGGAGGACAGCCCCAGCATTTT. The chain employs TRBV27 and TRBJ1-5; D is possibly TRBD1 (5 bases). The CDR3 covers 13 residues. V was cut by 10 bases and J by 7 bases, with 17 bases left in between. Looked up from germline, CDR1 is MNHEY and CDR2 is SMNVEV (reference sequence).

The sample holds a few counts of this clone. The chain employs TRBV20-1 and TRBJ1-5; D is perhaps TRBD1 (5 bases). From germline, CDR1 is DFQATT and CDR2 SNEGSKA (reference sequence). This CDR3 region has 12 residues. The germline V and J ends were trimmed by 3 bases and 8 bases, with 11 bases remaining between them. In nucleotides, the CDR3 is TGCAGTGCTAGTGTCGGGGGGGAGCCCCAGCATTTT. This sequence encodes CSASVGGEPQHF.

This clone was counted once. The genes are TRBV18 and TRBJ2-4, with TRBD1 identical over 8 bases. With V trimmed by 3 bases and J by 2 bases, 6 bases remained unmatched. This CDR3 comprises 16 residues. The germline V gene has CDR1 KGHSH and CDR2 LQKENI. CDR3 sequence: CASSPQTGGPKNIQYF. In nucleotides, the CDR3 is TGTGCCAGCTCACCCCAAACAGGGGGACCCAAAAACATTCAGTACTTC.

This clone was seen just once. The chain carries TRBV7-3 and TRBJ1-1; TRBD1 aligns across 9 bases. With V trimmed by 5 bases and J by 5 bases, 3 bases remained unmatched. The length of the CDR3 is 13 residues. The germline gives CDR1 SGHTA, CDR2 FQGTGA. CDR3 loop: CASSTGQGTEAFF. The DNA for the CDR3 is TGTGCCAGCAGCACCGGACAGGGGACTGAAGCTTTCTTT.